This entry is about one TCR beta chain. The timepoints at which blood was sampled were baseline, cycle 4 day 1, and cycle 7 day 1. The data stem from a study of OX40 agonist ivuxolimab in advanced cancers. Sequencing was performed with immunoSEQ multiplex PCR; in TCRdb, only in-frame clones are kept and a portion is missing. The sample contains around 60,000 clones, 70% to 90% of which appear only once. The junction had 2 bases not matched to a gene; V was cut back by 0 bases and J by 5 bases. The CDR3 is made up of 14 amino acids. The germline gives CDR1 SGDLS, CDR2 YYNGEE. The chain couples TRBV9 to TRBJ2-5; 9 bases align to TRBD1. The TCR originated in an adult with an advanced solid tumor such as melanoma, head and neck, liver or kidney cancer. The sample here was CD4+ or CD8+ T cells sorted from blood, taken in a trial of the OX40 agonist ivuxolimab. CDR3 sequence: CASSVGDRDETQYF. The CDR3 DNA reads as TGTGCCAGCAGCGTAGGGGACAGGGACGAGACCCAGTACTTC.